This entry features one T cell receptor beta chain sequence. Which antigen it targets is not known. No much larger clone is present one base from it, and per-base qualities are unavailable. This sample was taken from a study of lymphopenia after photon versus proton radiotherapy (dated by TCRdb to the late 2010s). Study-wide context: The immunological effects of photon versus proton radiation therapy were compared in patients with gastrointestinal tumors who developed high-grade lymphopenia. The roughly 20 patients in the cohort had gastrointestinal tumors, were treated with either photon or proton therapy, and subsequently developed lymphopenia. The goal of the study was to describe how the two radiation modalities differ in their effects on the immune system.

What the work shows at the level of the full study, not this receptor alone: Once the lymphocyte count had reached its nadir, the repertoires of photon-treated patients showed oligoclonal expansion, particularly of CD8+ Temra cells, and this expansion drove the decline in diversity. The survival association was examined only in patients who died, and the authors described better survival with proton therapy as a possibility, not as a demonstrated result. Relative stability during treatment was observed in proton-treated patients, whereas loss of naive T cells and TCR diversity and gain of effector/memory populations were observed in photon-treated patients. Across the cohort, an inverse correlation was found between a larger post-nadir drop in TCR diversity and overall survival time among patients who died.

V and J are truncated by 4 bases and 6 bases respectively, leaving an intervening sequence of 17 bases. Its CDR3 holds 14 amino acids, cysteine through phenylalanine. Kept here is only the CDR3 DNA, which spans 42 bases and is read in frame from base 1. For CDR1 and CDR2, the germline V gene lists SGHRS and YFSETQ. The receptor library was made with the immunoSEQ multiplex PCR assay. Alongside multiparametric flow cytometry, deep sequencing of rearranged TCR beta loci was used to profile the T cell repertoires. TCRdb obtained this table from immuneACCESS and retained in-frame rearrangements with V and J assigned. These tables miss some clones; where compared with another copy, unresolved V genes account for less than half of the shortfall, and the remainder is unexplained. Within this sample are 25,000 or so clones, with approximately 85% of them counted one time only. The ten largest clonotypes hold 5.2% of the sample.

This TCR was sampled from a man aged 25 to 45 with gastric cancer. The receptor chain draws on TRBV5-1 and TRBJ2-7, with the D gene tentatively TRBD1 or TRBD2, based on 5 matching bases in each. The specimen was peripheral blood, collected from a patient treated with photon-based radiotherapy. The CDR3 is CASSKGTNALEQYF. The DNA is as follows: TGCGCCAGCAGCAAAGGGACGAACGCTCTCGAGCAGTACTTC.